Given below is one T cell receptor (beta chain) in context. Its antigen is not identified. The data belong to a study of T cells in tumors after PD-1 blockade. Study-level points and caveats: About 45% of tumor TCR clonotypes were also found in blood.

Sequencing was performed with immunoSEQ multiplex PCR; in TCRdb, only in-frame clones are kept and a portion is missing. The table lists about 33,000 clones, roughly 78% of them singletons. The sequencing used PBMCs, collected before anti-PD-1 treatment. The receptor was derived from a human donor with basal cell carcinoma.

CDR3 in amino acids: CASKEYSYEQYF. CDR3 DNA: TGTGCCAGCAAGGAGTACTCCTACGAGCAGTACTTC. This chain links TRBV2 with TRBJ2-7; D ambiguous. The length of the CDR3 is 12 residues. CDR1 is SNHLY and CDR2 is FYNNEI in the germline V gene. V was clipped by 7 bases and J by 0 bases, with 7 bases between them.